This T cell receptor (beta chain) came from a study of blood T cell repertoires in COVID-19. Overall study: Both acute and convalescent COVID-19 samples were obtained from the United States, Italy and Spain.

The protocol was immunoSEQ multiplex PCR, while the TCRdb copy is restricted to in-frame clones and leaves out a portion. The sample has over 200,000 clones, roughly 86% seen once; the top ten hold roughly 2.6%. Germline V gives CDR1 MNHEY, CDR2 SVGEGT. The CDR3 extends over 14 amino acids. V shed 2 bases and J 5 bases; nucleotides not matched to a gene: 4. The clonotype originates from a woman aged 55-69 years with acute or convalescent COVID-19. J is TRBJ2-7 and V is TRBV6-2 or TRBV6-3; TRBD2 matches at 9 bases. Specimen: peripheral blood. DNA of the CDR3: TGTGCCAGCAGTTACGGCGGGAGGGCCAACGAGCAGTACTTC. It translates to CASSYGGRANEQYF.